This T cell receptor beta chain originates from a study of T cell repertoires in cytomegalovirus infection (dated by TCRdb to the late 2010s). Background on the whole study: Because public TCR beta signatures pointed to carriage of CMV infection together with the matching HLA type, the HLA type of each donor mattered for the analysis. Summary of the overall study and its limitations: The ex vivo response was dominated by HLA-C-restricted CMV-specific TCR beta clonotypes, which also provided the single most frequent clonotype in two of eight donors. Carriers of CMV infection plus the relevant HLA type were discriminated by the cumulative frequency of public TCR beta family members in the study cohort and in an independent 352-donor cohort.

Via the germline V gene (reference sequence), CDR1 is SEHNR and CDR2 FQNEAQ. V loses 0 bases, J loses 2 bases, and the germline ends lie 11 bases apart. Inclusive of the bounding cysteine and phenylalanine, the CDR3 is 16 residues long. Only the CDR3 region is kept as DNA, spanning 48 bases read in frame from base 1. This clonotype was detected a few times. This clone's antigen is unknown. No much larger clonotype is one base removed from it; base qualities were not supplied. This sample was sequenced with an Illumina HiSeq 1500. TCRdb took the public reads, trimmed them with fastp at Q25, ran MiXCR for clone calling and kept in-frame beta chains. Identical CDR3 proteins give one entry, which carries the most common genes and DNA. This sample comprises around 740,000 distinct CDR3 sequences, about 40% of them detected only once. The ten biggest clones cover more than 2.5% of the sample.

The sequence links TRBV7-9 to TRBJ1-5; no D gene call is confident. The sequenced material came from PBMCs. The source is a human donor in good health (CMV status not recorded). Some clones in this sample may be carry-over from other donors' samples. The CDR3 loop reads CASSLAPAAGNQPQHF. Here is the DNA: TGTGCCAGCAGCTTAGCCCCAGCGGCTGGCAATCAGCCCCAGCATTTT.